Below, 23 T cell receptor beta chains from the same sample are listed, as sequenced in a study of CD8 T cells in Susac syndrome (dated by TCRdb to the late 2010s). The method was the immunoSEQ multiplex PCR assay. RNA was extracted with the RNeasy kit and roughly 0.45 to 1 ug was reverse transcribed using random hexamers. Using fastp trimming at Q25 and MiXCR clonotype assembly, TCRdb reanalyzed the public sequencing data and kept in-frame beta chains. When rows share a CDR3 protein, they turn into one entry using the most common DNA and genes. The sample table holds approximately 220,000 distinct CDR3 sequences, of which 85% to 95% were seen once. Just over 0.08% of the sample lies in the top ten. The sample taken for sequencing was CD4+ T cells from PBMCs. The receptors come from a human donor with multiple sclerosis.

The chain uses TRBV7-9 and TRBJ2-7, with D unclear. Germline V gene sequence: CDR1 SEHNR, CDR2 FQNEAQ (reference sequence). Deletions cut 5 bases from V and 5 bases from J, with 7 bases between. The CDR3 spans 11 residues. CDR3: CASSSGDEQYV. CDR3 nucleotides: TGTGCCAGCAGCAGTGGGGACGAGCAGTACGTC.

The gene calls are TRBV20-1 and TRBJ1-5; 7 bases align to TRBD1. The CDR3 is made up of 16 amino acids. Germline loops: CDR1 DFQATT, CDR2 SNEGSKA (reference sequence). V shed 3 bases and J 1 base; nucleotides not matched to a gene: 9. The CDR3 DNA is TGCAGTGCTAGTAGGGGGCGGAGGTCGAGCAATCAGCCCCAGCATTTT. This sequence encodes CSASRGRRSSNQPQHF.

In DNA form, the CDR3 reads TGCAGCGTTGAGGGGGGACAGGGAGAGCGCTACACCTTC. The encoded protein is CSVEGGQGERYTF. The chain uses TRBV29-1 and TRBJ1-2, with TRBD1 matching 9 bases. The CDR3 has 13 amino acids. The V and J ends lost 3 bases and 9 bases, in that order; junction bases with no gene match: 8. CDR1 SQVTM and CDR2 ANQGSEA come from the germline V gene.

This clonotype has only one observation. V and J are TRBV7-3 and TRBJ2-2; weak D call: TRBD2 (6 bases). Germline values: CDR1 SGHTA, CDR2 FQGTGA. V gave up 5 bases and J gave up 2 bases, with 9 bases separating them. The CDR3 consists of 14 residues. CDR3 DNA sequence: TGTGCCAGCAGCCCCGGGACTAACACCGGGGAGCTGTTTTTT. This gives the protein CASSPGTNTGELFF.

The genes are TRBV30 and TRBJ1-4; D is undetermined. The germline CDR1 and CDR2 sequences are GTSNPN and SVGIG (reference sequence). The V gene lost 7 bases and the J gene lost 3 bases, with 12 bases spanning the gap. The CDR3 is 13 amino acids. CDR3 region: CASAGRSNEKLFF. The CDR3 DNA reads as TGTGCCTCAGCCGGGAGGTCTAATGAAAAACTGTTTTTT.

The CDR3: CASSSTAGGEQFF. The DNA of the CDR3 is TGTGCCAGCAGCTCCACGGCAGGGGGTGAGCAGTTCTTC. The J gene is TRBJ2-1, the V gene TRBV11-1; 7 nucleotides match TRBD1. This CDR3 comprises 13 residues. The germline CDR1 and CDR2 sequences are SGHAT and FQDESV (reference sequence). Trimming at V came to 4 bases and at J to 9 bases, leaving 6 bases not matched to a gene.

The rearrangement links TRBV7-2 to TRBJ2-1; TRBD2 might be the D (5 bases). Per the germline V gene, CDR1 is SGHTA and CDR2 is FQGNSA. This CDR3 is 14 amino acids long. The V end was cut by 7 bases, the J end by 6 bases, with 16 bases between. The CDR3 loop reads CASTQSRLANEQFF. The CDR3 DNA reads TGTGCCAGCACCCAGTCACGGCTAGCCAATGAGCAGTTCTTC.

V is TRBV27 and J is TRBJ1-5; a possible D gene is TRBD1 (6 bases). Germline V gives CDR1 MNHEY, CDR2 SMNVEV (reference sequence). V lost 5 bases and J lost 6, with 17 bases in between. The CDR3 runs to 15 residues. CDR3 sequence (DNA): TGTGCCAGCAGTAACCAGGGGAATGGGCGTCAGCCCCAGCATTTT. Encoded protein: CASSNQGNGRQPQHF.

The V and J genes are TRBV27 and TRBJ2-5, with D possibly TRBD2 on 7 matching bases. Germline V gene lookup returns CDR1 MNHEY and CDR2 SMNVEV (reference sequence). This CDR3 is built from 12 residues. V lost 9 bases, J lost 4 bases, and 12 bases lay in between. CDR3 coding DNA: TGTGCCAGTCACAGGGAGGGAGAGACCCAGTACTTC. Its protein is CASHREGETQYF.

This clonotype was recorded once. This rearrangement joins TRBV3-1 to TRBJ2-6, with D unclear. This CDR3 is built from 16 residues. Germline V lookup: CDR1 LGHDT, CDR2 YNNKEL (reference sequence). Trimming left V 4 bases short and J 4 bases short, with 14 bases between. The CDR3 DNA reads TGTGCCAGCAGCCCCGCCTTTGCAGCAGGGGCCAACGTCCTGACTTTC. The encoded protein is CASSPAFAAGANVLTF.

The genes are TRBV7-9 and TRBJ1-5; D is unresolved. CDR1 is SEHNR, CDR2 FQNEAQ, per germline (reference sequence). This CDR3 region has 13 residues. Deletions cut 4 bases from V and 6 bases from J, with 10 bases between. This CDR3 is CASSSRGSQPQHF. CDR3 sequence (DNA): TGTGCCAGCAGCTCCCGGGGTAGTCAGCCCCAGCATTTT.

The V gene is TRBV10-3, the J gene TRBJ1-5; D is ambiguous. The germline V and J ends were trimmed by 5 bases and 4 bases, with 6 bases remaining between them. The CDR3 has 12 residues. Germline V lookup: CDR1 ENHRY, CDR2 SYGVKD. The CDR3 protein is CAISQENQPQHF. In nucleotides, the CDR3 is TGTGCCATCAGTCAGGAGAATCAGCCCCAGCATTTT.

The genes are TRBV6-5 and TRBJ2-5; perhaps TRBD1 as D (5 bases). The V gene's germline CDR1 is MNHEY and CDR2 SVGAGI. The CDR3 spans 13 residues. Trimming stripped 7 bases from V and 1 base from J, with 10 bases between. The CDR3 protein is CASNRQLQETQYF. The CDR3 DNA follows: TGTGCCAGCAACAGACAGCTCCAAGAGACCCAGTACTTC.

V and J are TRBV12-3 or TRBV12-4 and TRBJ2-7; D remains ambiguous. Trimming cost V 4 bases and J 7 bases, with 11 bases left between them. The CDR3 totals 12 residues. CDR3 protein: CASSSDGGEQYV. CDR3 in DNA: TGTGCCAGCAGTTCGGACGGCGGAGAGCAGTACGTC.

This clonotype was seen only a few times. This chain joins TRBV7-9 and TRBJ1-5, with D uncertain. Trimming stripped 5 bases from V and 2 bases from J, with 7 bases between. CDR3 size: 13 residues. Germline V gene data show CDR1 as SEHNR and CDR2 as FQNEAQ (reference sequence). The CDR3 DNA reads TGTGCCAGCAGCACCGGCGGCAATCAGCCCCAGCATTTT. Translation gives CASSTGGNQPQHF.

V gene TRBV6-1 combines with J gene TRBJ1-6; D may be TRBD1 (5 bases). V was pared by 5 bases and J by 10 bases, with 27 bases between. The CDR3 is made up of 18 amino acids. Germline CDR1 reads MNHNS; CDR2 reads SASEGT. The CDR3 DNA is TGTGCCAGCAGTAAACGTGGGGCGGGCAGGGCTCAGGGATCACCCCTCCACTTT. Translation: CASSKRGAGRAQGSPLHF.

This sequence joins TRBV24-1 and TRBJ2-3, with D unresolved. The V and J ends lost 9 bases and 1 base respectively, with 13 bases between them. Looked up from germline, CDR1 is KGHDR and CDR2 is SFDVKD. This CDR3 has 14 residues. CDR3 sequence (DNA): TGTGCCACCCCCGTGATTAATTGCACAGATACGCAGTATTTT. Translating it yields CATPVINCTDTQYF.

CDR3 bases: TGTGCCAGCAGCTCTCGCAGCGGGGTGGGAGATACGCAGTATTTT. This translates into CASSSRSGVGDTQYF. The chain uses TRBV2 and TRBJ2-3; 7 nucleotides agree with TRBD2. CDR1 SNHLY and CDR2 FYNNEI come from the germline V gene. Germline trimming cut 6 bases from V and 5 bases from J; bases unmatched to any gene: 11. This CDR3 comprises 15 residues.

Here the CDR3 reads CSAFTGWDTDTQYF. CDR3 in DNA: TGCAGTGCTTTTACAGGGTGGGACACAGATACGCAGTATTTT. The V gene is TRBV20-1, the J gene TRBJ2-3, with D tentatively TRBD1 (6 bases). The ends were cut back, 5 bases at V and 2 bases at J, with 14 bases in the middle. Germline V gives CDR1 DFQATT, CDR2 SNEGSKA (reference sequence). CDR3 length equals 14 residues.

The chain carries TRBV27 and TRBJ2-7, with TRBD2 matching over 7 bases. This CDR3 contains 14 residues. Germline loops: CDR1 MNHEY, CDR2 SMNVEV (reference sequence). The junction had 9 bases not matched to a gene; V was cut back by 5 bases and J by 5 bases. CDR3 in amino acids: CASSPRRGDHEQYF. In DNA form, the CDR3 reads TGTGCCAGCAGTCCCCGCCGGGGGGACCACGAGCAGTACTTC.

V gene TRBV20-1 combines with J gene TRBJ1-1; the D gene is possibly TRBD1 (6 bases). The V end was cut by 4 bases, the J end by 3 bases, with 12 bases between. The CDR3 length is 13 residues. From germline, CDR1 is DFQATT and CDR2 SNEGSKA (reference sequence). The CDR3 loop is CSAIKGGDTEAFF. CDR3 bases: TGCAGTGCTATAAAGGGGGGGGACACTGAAGCTTTCTTT.

The chain uses TRBV20-1 and TRBJ2-3; 8 nucleotides line up with TRBD1. Germline lookup yields CDR1 DFQATT and CDR2 SNEGSKA (reference sequence). J gave up 7 bases and V 7 bases, and 4 bases lay outside the gene matches. The CDR3 covers 11 residues. In nucleotides, the CDR3 is TGCAGTGTCAGGGGGCCGCATACGCAGTATTTT. Protein sequence: CSVRGPHTQYF.

The chain employs TRBV20-1 and TRBJ1-6; TRBD1 matches at 7 bases. This CDR3 region has 13 residues. The germline CDR1 and CDR2 sequences are DFQATT and SNEGSKA (reference sequence). Unmatched junction bases numbered 5, after V lost 3 bases and J lost 9 bases. For the CDR3, the DNA is TGCAGTGCTAGCGACAGGGCGCGTTCACCCCTCCACTTT. It codes for CSASDRARSPLHF.